Below are 30 T cell receptor beta chains sequenced from a single sample in a study of vaccination and CD4 T cells after COVID-19. Sequenced with the Oncomine TCR Beta short-read assay was DNA taken from cultured CD4+ T cells. TCRdb re-called the PCR reads with MiXCR, one entry per CDR3 protein. Of under 30,000 distinct CDR3 sequences listed, roughly 62% were seen once; the top ten hold less than 25%. Treatment in this sample: approximately 10-day PBMC culture with coronavirus spike peptide pools or control peptides (ViraFEST assay). Antigen specificity for these receptors is unknown. Sequenced material: CD4+ T cells from blood, cultured in vitro, taken after SARS-CoV-2 vaccination. Source of these receptors: a human donor who received a COVID-19 vaccine.

This clonotype was seen only once. The chain has TRBV5-1 and TRBJ1-1; 8 bases align to TRBD1. CDR3 size: 16 residues. Per the germline V gene, CDR1 is SGHRS and CDR2 is YFSETQ. The V and J ends lost 0 bases and 1 base, in that order; junction bases with no gene match: 5. The CDR3 region has the DNA TGCGCCAGCAGCTTGGGGGGGGACAGGAAGAACACTGAAGCTTTCTTT. Translating gives CASSLGGDRKNTEAFF.

This chain links TRBV24-1 with TRBJ2-2, with D possibly TRBD2 on 6 matching bases. Per germline, CDR1 KGHDR and CDR2 SFDVKD. Trimming took off 5 bases at V and 2 bases at J, with 8 bases between the two ends. This CDR3 has 14 residues. As DNA, the CDR3 is TGTGCCACCAGTGCGGCGGGAAACACCGGGGAGCTGTTTTTT. Translating gives CATSAAGNTGELFF.

The sample holds a few counts of this clonotype. The rearrangement links TRBV6-5 to TRBJ1-6; 7 bases fit TRBD1. The CDR3 has 15 residues. V dropped 2 bases and J dropped 6; count of bases not matched to a gene: 4. The germline V gene has CDR1 MNHEY and CDR2 SVGAGI. The CDR3 sequence is CASSYRDSLNSPLHF. The CDR3 DNA follows: TGTGCCAGCAGTTACCGGGACAGCCTTAATTCACCCCTCCACTTT.

This chain links TRBV20-1 with TRBJ1-2; tentative D call: TRBD1 (6 bases). V lost 5 bases to trimming and J lost 4 bases, with 8 bases between them. CDR1 and CDR2 from the germline V gene are DFQATT and SNEGSKA (reference sequence). CDR3 length equals 11 residues. The CDR3 region is CSASTGYGYTF. CDR3 in DNA: TGCAGTGCTTCGACAGGCTATGGCTACACCTTC.

The CDR3 coding sequence is TGTGCCACCAGCAGAGAATCCCGCGTTTGGGGTGAGCAGTTCTTC. Encoded protein: CATSRESRVWGEQFF. The chain has TRBV15 and TRBJ2-1; D call uncertain. CDR1 is LNHNV, CDR2 YYDKDF, per germline (reference sequence). Trimming took 0 bases from V and 9 from J, leaving 15 bases between them. The length of the CDR3 is 15 residues. The full variable domain, completed using reference TRBV15 and TRBJ2-1, is DAMVIQNPRYQVTQFGKPVTLSCSQTLNHNVMYWYQQKSSQAPKLLFHYYDKDFNNEADTPDNFQSRRPNTSFCFLDIRSPGLGDTAMYLCATSRESRVWGEQFFGPGTRLTVL.

The chain recombines TRBV6-5 with TRBJ1-5; D unclear. The CDR3 length is 13 residues. The V and J ends lost 4 bases and 7 bases respectively, with 11 bases between them. The germline V gene encodes CDR1 MNHEY and CDR2 SVGAGI. CDR3 DNA sequence: TGTGCCAGCAGTTCACAACCGGAACAGCCCCAGCATTTT. It encodes CASSSQPEQPQHF.

The chain uses TRBV28 and TRBJ1-2, with D tentatively TRBD1 (5 bases). V was trimmed by 8 bases and J by 4 bases, leaving 14 bases between them. Per the germline V gene, CDR1 is MDHEN and CDR2 is SYDVKM. The length of the CDR3 is 13 residues. The DNA for the CDR3 is TGTGCCAGCCTACGGGGGGACCCCTATGGCTACACCTTC. Its protein product is CASLRGDPYGYTF.

The rearrangement links TRBV2 to TRBJ2-5; D not resolved. V lost 1 base and J 3 bases, leaving 0 bases between the germline ends. This CDR3 is 11 amino acids long. Germline assignment: CDR1 SNHLY and CDR2 FYNNEI. CDR3 residues: CASSEEETQYF. The CDR3 DNA reads as TGTGCCAGCAGTGAAGAAGAGACCCAGTACTTC.

The chain couples TRBV19 to TRBJ2-5; TRBD1 agrees at 8 bases. The CDR3 extends over 15 amino acids. Losses at the gene ends were 6 bases for V and 3 bases for J; bases not matched to a gene: 9. Germline-derived CDR1 and CDR2 are LNHDA and SQIVND (reference sequence). CDR3 sequence (DNA): TGTGCCAGTAGCACCACCTCGGGACAGGAAGAGACCCAGTACTTC. Protein product: CASSTTSGQEETQYF.

The chain links TRBV4-1 to TRBJ1-5; perhaps TRBD1 as D (5 bases). Trimming took off 0 bases at V and 6 bases at J, with 18 bases between the two ends. Germline loops: CDR1 MGHRA, CDR2 YSYEKL. The CDR3 extends over 17 amino acids. The CDR3 nucleotides are TGCGCCAGCAGCCAAGATCGAGGGGTCGTATTAGGTCAGCCCCAGCATTTT. Amino acids: CASSQDRGVVLGQPQHF.

The J gene is TRBJ1-1, the V gene TRBV6-5; D possibly corresponds to TRBD1 (5 bases). Germline CDR1 reads MNHEY; CDR2 reads SVGAGI. Trimming left V 0 bases short and J 3 bases short, with 11 bases between. The CDR3 extends over 15 amino acids. The CDR3 region is CASSYSRRGDTEAFF. DNA of the CDR3: TGTGCCAGCAGTTACTCGAGGCGGGGGGACACTGAAGCTTTCTTT.

This clonotype was seen a few times. The chain carries TRBV6-1 and TRBJ2-3; D unresolved. CDR1 and CDR2 from the germline V gene are MNHNS and SASEGT. The CDR3 extends over 14 amino acids. V shed 3 bases and J shed 7 bases, with 14 bases lying between them. CDR3 sequence reads: CASSEFGVRYTQYF. The CDR3 nucleotides read TGTGCCAGCAGTGAGTTTGGGGTGCGCTATACGCAGTATTTT.

This clonotype was picked up one time. V usage is TRBV12-3 or TRBV12-4 and J usage is TRBJ1-2, with TRBD1 as a possible D gene (6 bases). The V gene lost 2 bases and the J gene lost 4 bases, with 11 bases spanning the gap. This CDR3 has 14 amino acids. In DNA form, the CDR3 reads TGTGCCAGCAGTTTACGCCGAGGGGGCTATGGCTACACCTTC. It yields the protein CASSLRRGGYGYTF.

Only a few counts were recorded for this clonotype. The chain carries TRBV30 and TRBJ1-1, with D tentatively TRBD1 (5 bases). CDR1 is GTSNPN and CDR2 is SVGIG in the germline V gene (reference sequence). There are 16 residues in the CDR3. The V end lost 0 bases, the J end lost 3 bases, and 17 bases lay between the germline ends. CDR3 in DNA: TGTGCCTGGAGTGTACGGGGCCATGGTGGGTACACTGAAGCTTTCTTT. Residues: CAWSVRGHGGYTEAFF.

V gene TRBV21-1 combines with J gene TRBJ2-3; TRBD1, the D gene given by the table, was not confirmed from the DNA. TRBV21-1 is shown as a pseudogene. The CDR3 extends over 14 amino acids. The CDR3 nucleotides are TGTGCCAGCTGTAGGACAGGGATCACAGATACGCAGTATTTT. It yields the protein CASCRTGITDTQYF.

The genes are TRBV12-3 or TRBV12-4 and TRBJ1-6; weak D call: TRBD1 (6 bases). CDR3 size: 15 residues. V gave up 5 bases and J gave up 7 bases, with 15 bases separating them. CDR3 nucleotide sequence: TGTGCCAGCAGTCGGTCGGAAGGGACAAATTCACCCCTCCACTTT. It encodes CASSRSEGTNSPLHF.

The chain has TRBV20-1 and TRBJ1-2, with 8 bases lining up with TRBD1. Looked up from germline, CDR1 is DFQATT and CDR2 is SNEGSKA (reference sequence). The CDR3 runs 13 residues. V shed 6 bases, J shed 7 bases, and the junction held 10 bases outside the gene matches. CDR3 sequence reads: CSATGQGGSGYTF. The CDR3 DNA sequence: TGCAGTGCAACCGGACAGGGAGGCTCTGGCTACACCTTC.

This clonotype was seen a handful of times. This sequence joins TRBV4-1 and TRBJ1-2; D unclear. CDR1 is MGHRA, CDR2 YSYEKL, per germline. The V end lost 0 bases, the J end lost 2 bases, and 4 bases lay between the germline ends. This CDR3 has 13 amino acids. The CDR3 sequence is CASSQDVNYGYTF. DNA for the CDR3: TGCGCCAGCAGCCAAGACGTGAACTATGGCTACACCTTC.

The chain carries TRBV6-2 or TRBV6-3 and TRBJ2-7; D possibly corresponds to TRBD1 (6 bases). Germline CDR1 MNHEY, CDR2 SVGEGT. V lost 8 bases to trimming and J lost 0 bases, with 14 bases between them. The CDR3 consists of 14 residues. CDR3 region: CASQGQSNSYEQYF. The CDR3 coding sequence is TGTGCCAGCCAAGGACAGAGCAACTCCTACGAGCAGTACTTC.

The chain couples TRBV19 to TRBJ1-3; D unresolved. The V gene lost 0 bases and the J gene lost 2 bases, with 14 bases spanning the gap. The CDR3 totals 17 residues. Germline V gives CDR1 LNHDA, CDR2 SQIVND (reference sequence). The CDR3 protein is CASSIDHKDPTGNTIYF. CDR3 coding DNA: TGTGCCAGTAGTATAGATCATAAGGACCCTACTGGAAACACCATATATTTT.

The V and J genes are TRBV19 and TRBJ2-3; TRBD1 agrees at 7 bases. The CDR3 is made up of 15 amino acids. CDR1 and CDR2 from the germline V gene are LNHDA and SQIVND (reference sequence). With 4 bases clipped from V and 0 bases from J, the junction kept 4 bases outside the gene matches. The CDR3 loop reads CASSTGTASTDTQYF. CDR3 coding DNA: TGTGCCAGTAGTACCGGGACAGCTAGCACAGATACGCAGTATTTT.

The V call is TRBV19, the J call TRBJ1-2; D uncertain. The germline V gene has CDR1 LNHDA and CDR2 SQIVND (reference sequence). The CDR3 runs to 11 residues. Between the trimmed V and J ends, which lost 8 bases and 8 bases, there was a span of 12 bases. Here the CDR3 reads CASRLARGYTF. The DNA for the CDR3 is TGTGCCAGTCGCCTGGCGCGGGGCTACACCTTC.

The V and J genes are TRBV10-3 and TRBJ1-1, with a weak D call TRBD1 (6 bases). V lost 7 bases and J 2 bases, leaving 11 bases between the germline ends. The V gene's germline CDR1 is ENHRY and CDR2 SYGVKD. This CDR3 region has 13 residues. The CDR3 nucleotides read TGTGCCATCAAGGTCAGGGGTAACACTGAAGCTTTCTTT. Encoded protein: CAIKVRGNTEAFF.

This clonotype has just a few counts. One end of the junction is discordant with germline, which a read error may explain. The CDR3 sequence: CASSQPPDRAYF. The CDR3 nucleotides are TGTGCCAGCAGTCAACCCCCCGACAGGGCCTACTTC. The rearrangement links TRBV2 to TRBJ1-2; 7 nucleotides match TRBD1. The CDR3 sequence is 12 residues long. Germline lookup yields CDR1 SNHLY and CDR2 FYNNEI.

The V gene is TRBV2, the J gene TRBJ1-2; a possible D gene is TRBD1 (6 bases). Trimming took off 5 bases at V and 0 bases at J, with 13 bases between the two ends. This CDR3 has 15 residues. In germline, CDR1 is SNHLY, CDR2 FYNNEI. The DNA for the CDR3 is TGTGCCAGCAGTTTAGGGGGGTTTTCTAACTATGGCTACACCTTC. Its translation is CASSLGGFSNYGYTF.

This rearrangement joins TRBV2 to TRBJ1-1; a possible D gene is TRBD1 (5 bases). Deletions cut 1 base from V and 6 bases from J, with 9 bases between. This CDR3 is 13 amino acids long. CDR1 is SNHLY, CDR2 FYNNEI, per germline. CDR3 coding DNA: TGTGCCAGCAGTGAAGTTAGGGGCGCTGAAGCTTTCTTT. Encoded protein: CASSEVRGAEAFF.

This clonotype came up a few times. The J gene is TRBJ2-5, the V gene TRBV4-2; TRBD1 agrees at 9 bases. The CDR3 has 16 residues. The V gene end was trimmed by 2 bases and the J gene end by 5 bases; junction bases not matched to a gene: 9. Germline-derived CDR1 and CDR2 are LGHNA and YNFKEQ. CDR3 region: CASSQWGTGQEETQYF. Here the CDR3 DNA reads TGTGCCAGCAGCCAATGGGGGACAGGGCAGGAGGAGACCCAGTACTTC.

This clonotype was seen once. The chain couples TRBV15 to TRBJ2-3, with 8 bases lining up with TRBD1. Per germline, CDR1 LNHNV and CDR2 YYDKDF (reference sequence). There are 15 residues in the CDR3. Trimming cost V 1 base and J 10 bases; bases outside gene matches: 10. The DNA of the CDR3 is TGTGCCACCAGCAGAGGGGAAACCGGGACAGGACCGCAGTATTTT. Protein product: CATSRGETGTGPQYF.

The chain uses TRBV12-3 or TRBV12-4 and TRBJ1-1, with D unresolved. Trimming took off 3 bases at V and 3 bases at J, with 8 bases between the two ends. CDR3 length equals 13 residues. The CDR3 is CASSLASHTEAFF. DNA for the CDR3: TGTGCCAGCAGTTTGGCCAGTCACACTGAAGCTTTCTTT.

This clonotype was observed once. The chain recombines TRBV7-8 with TRBJ2-7; 7 bases are shared with TRBD1. The CDR3 is 13 amino acids. CDR1 is SGHVS and CDR2 is FQNEAQ in the germline V gene. The ends lost 5 bases at V and 4 bases at J; junction bases unmatched: 5. The CDR3: CASSPGTVYEQYF. The CDR3 coding sequence is TGTGCCAGCAGCCCCGGGACAGTTTACGAGCAGTACTTC.